The 10 T cell receptor beta chains below were found in one sample sequenced in a study of regulatory T cells in long-lasting Graves disease. Sample time point: newly diagnosed GD, antithyroid drugs for less than 3 months. PBMC RNA served as the TCR library source. Building of the TCR beta libraries involved iRepertoire HTBI primers and Arm-PCR of CDR3 regions. TCRdb fed the multiplex PCR reads into MiXCR, producing one record per CDR3 protein. The table lists about 440,000 distinct CDR3 sequences, approximately 16% of them singletons, with around 10% in the top ten. These data were likewise used in another study, on T cells in Graves' hyperthyroidism and ophthalmopathy.

The sample was peripheral blood mononuclear cells (PBMCs), taken at new diagnosis, from a patient treated with antithyroid drugs. Receptors originate from a woman in her 30s with Graves disease.

This clonotype occurred a few times. This may come from a read error, since a much larger clone is one base off. The chain is built from TRBV27 and TRBJ2-7, with 14 bases identical to TRBD2. The CDR3 consists of 16 residues. Trimming took 5 bases from V and 10 from J; bases not matched to a gene: 13. Germline V CDR1 and CDR2: MNHEY, SMNVEV (reference sequence). For the CDR3, the DNA is TGTGCCAGCAGTCCCGGGACTAGCGGGAGTCTGGTCGACCAGTACTTC. Its protein product is CASSPGTSGSLVDQYF.

This clonotype was picked up many times. CDR3 region: CAWSPPARVYTGELFF. DNA for the CDR3: TGTGCCTGGAGTCCCCCCGCGCGGGTTTACACCGGGGAGCTGTTTTTT. This chain connects TRBV30 to TRBJ2-2, with D perhaps TRBD2 (5 bases). The ends were cut back, 2 bases at V and 3 bases at J, with 16 bases in the middle. This CDR3 comprises 16 residues. The V gene's germline CDR1 is GTSNPN and CDR2 SVGIG (reference sequence).

This clonotype has at least ten counts. The rearrangement links TRBV30 to TRBJ1-2, with D unclear. V lost 0 bases to trimming and J lost 4 bases, with 6 bases between them. The length of the CDR3 is 12 residues. The germline CDR1 and CDR2 sequences are GTSNPN and SVGIG (reference sequence). The DNA for the CDR3 is TGTGCCTGGAGTGTACTGGGCTATGGCTACACCTTC. Protein sequence: CAWSVLGYGYTF.

In this sample, this clonotype turned up many times. The rearrangement links TRBV7-8 to TRBJ1-1, with TRBD1 as a possible D gene (5 bases). From germline, CDR1 is SGHVS and CDR2 FQNEAQ. This CDR3 has 16 amino acids. With 1 base removed from V and 5 bases from J, the gap between germline ends came to 17 bases. The CDR3 reads CASSLGAVGGWTEAFF. In DNA form, the CDR3 reads TGTGCCAGCAGCTTAGGTGCGGTGGGGGGTTGGACTGAAGCTTTCTTT.

This clonotype was seen at least ten times. This CDR3 reads CASSKLAEGADTQYF. CDR3 nucleotide sequence: TGTGCCAGCAGCAAACTAGCGGAGGGAGCAGATACGCAGTATTTT. This sequence joins TRBV7-9 and TRBJ2-3; 8 nucleotides align to TRBD2. The CDR3 is 15 amino acids. Germline loops: CDR1 SEHNR, CDR2 FQNEAQ (reference sequence). With 5 bases clipped from V and 4 bases from J, the junction kept 8 bases outside the gene matches.

The CDR3 DNA sequence: TGCAGCGTCCAATTAATTGGGGGTAACACTGAAGCTTTCTTT. It translates to CSVQLIGGNTEAFF. The gene calls are TRBV29-1 and TRBJ1-1, with D possibly TRBD1 on 5 matching bases. CDR3 size: 14 residues. The germline gives CDR1 SQVTM, CDR2 ANQGSEA. Between the trimmed V and J ends, which lost 6 bases and 2 bases, there was a span of 16 bases. The entire variable domain, with the rest obtained from reference TRBV29-1 and TRBJ1-1, is as follows: SAVISQKPSRDICQRGTSLTIQCQVDSQVTMMFWYRQQPGQSLTLIATANQGSEATYESGFVIDKFPISRPNLTFSTLTVSNMSPEDSSIYLCSVQLIGGNTEAFFGQGTRLTVV.

As to this clonotype: A far larger clone differs by one base, so this is likely a read error. This sequence joins TRBV2 and TRBJ1-2, with a weak D call TRBD1 (6 bases). The CDR3 is 15 residues long. CDR1 and CDR2 (germline): SNHLY, FYNNEI. V gave up 10 bases and J gave up 4 bases, with 22 bases separating them. The CDR3 loop is CATSLLGGGAYGYTF. The CDR3 region has the DNA TGTGCCACCAGCTTATTAGGAGGGGGGGCCTATGGCTACACCTTC.

The V gene is TRBV10-3, the J gene TRBJ1-4; maybe TRBD1 (6 bases). Trimming took 6 bases from V and 0 from J, leaving 14 bases between them. The CDR3 covers 16 residues. CDR1 and CDR2 (germline): ENHRY, SYGVKD. The CDR3 DNA reads TGTGCCATCAGCCGCGGGACACCAGCAACTAATGAAAAACTGTTTTTT. It specifies CAISRGTPATNEKLFF.

Only a few counts were recorded for this clonotype. V gene TRBV24-1 combines with J gene TRBJ2-1; no clear D gene. Germline-derived CDR1 and CDR2 are KGHDR and SFDVKD. With 6 bases removed from V and 0 bases from J, the gap between germline ends came to 11 bases. CDR3 size: 15 residues. CDR3 nucleotide sequence: TGTGCCACCAGTAAGATCGGGCTCTCCTACAATGAGCAGTTCTTC. Protein: CATSKIGLSYNEQFF.

This clonotype was detected a few times. The rearrangement joins TRBV20-1 to TRBJ2-7; the match to TRBD1 covers 9 bases. The CDR3 spans 13 residues. With V trimmed by 6 bases and J by 4 bases, 7 bases remained unmatched. Germline V gene sequence: CDR1 DFQATT, CDR2 SNEGSKA (reference sequence). This chain's CDR3 is CSAAGGQGYEQYF. CDR3 in DNA: TGCAGTGCCGCCGGGGGACAGGGTTACGAGCAGTACTTC.